Listed below are T cell receptor beta chains from one sample, sequenced in a study of blood T cell repertoires in COVID-19. Only in-frame clones appear in the TCRdb table, and some are missing; sequencing was by immunoSEQ multiplex PCR. The sample shows roughly 38,000 clones, 81% of them seen only once. Sequences were obtained from peripheral blood. These receptors originate from a man in his forties or fifties with active or convalescent COVID-19. The CDR3 runs from the conserved cysteine through the conserved F or W. The D gene is left open where the match is weak. Where a row states a size, it is once, few, many or the class of an expanded clone; other rows omit it.

cdr3_aa cdr3_nt j_call v_call clone_size cdr3_length d_call
CASSQGGGNNEQFF TGCGCCAGCAGCCAGGGGGGGGGAAACAATGAGCAGTTCTTC TRBJ2-1 TRBV4-1 . 14 TRBD2
CASSQEMASGSNEQFF TGTGCCAGCAGCCAAGAGATGGCTAGCGGAAGCAATGAGCAGTTCTTC TRBJ2-1 TRBV4-2 . 16 TRBD2
CASGPGQSKSGNTIYF TGCGCCAGCGGACCGGGACAGAGCAAATCTGGAAACACCATATATTTT TRBJ1-3 TRBV5-1 . 16 TRBD1
CASSQTEMNTEAFF TGTGCCAGCAGCCAAACCGAGATGAACACTGAAGCTTTCTTT TRBJ1-1 TRBV3-1/TRBV3-2 . 14 .
CASSFGGGSTEAFF TGCGCCAGCAGCTTTGGCGGGGGGAGTACTGAAGCTTTCTTT TRBJ1-1 TRBV5-1 . 14 .
CASSQESRVGEKLFF TGTGCCAGCAGCCAAGAAAGCAGGGTTGGCGAAAAACTGTTTTTT TRBJ1-4 TRBV3-1/TRBV3-2 . 15 .
CASSTHDGLAGGPSYNEQFF TGTGCCAGCAGCACCCACGACGGACTAGCGGGAGGGCCTTCCTACAATGAGCAGTTCTTC TRBJ2-1 TRBV21-1 . 20 .
CASTETGNQPQHF TGTGCCAGCACCGAGACGGGGAATCAGCCCCAGCATTTT TRBJ1-5 TRBV6-5 . 13 .
CASSNLAVSSYNEQFF TGTGCCAGCAGCAACCTAGCGGTTAGCTCCTACAATGAGCAGTTCTTC TRBJ2-1 TRBV2 . 16 TRBD2
CASSFTGDNEQYF TGCGCCAGCAGCTTTACAGGGGACAACGAGCAGTACTTC TRBJ2-7 TRBV5-1 . 13 TRBD1
CASSLSYETATYEQYF TGTGCCAGCAGTTTATCGTACGAGACAGCCACCTACGAGCAGTACTTC TRBJ2-7 TRBV27 many 16 .
CASSQDREGGETQYF TGTGCCAGCAGCCAAGATCGGGAGGGCGGAGAGACCCAGTACTTC TRBJ2-5 TRBV4-2 few 15 TRBD2
CAYYRDFSNFGYTF TGTGCCTACTACCGGGACTTTTCTAACTTTGGCTACACCTTC TRBJ1-2 TRBV30 . 14 .
CASSLARGTGANVLTF TGTGCCAGCAGTTTGGCAAGGGGAACTGGGGCCAACGTCCTGACTTTC TRBJ2-6 TRBV6-5 . 16 .
CASSQDSTGASNSPLHF TGTGCCAGCAGCCAAGATAGCACAGGAGCCTCTAATTCACCCCTCCACTTT TRBJ1-6 TRBV4-2 . 17 .
CASSSPGDLDQPQHF TGTGCCAGCAGTTCGCCAGGGGATTTGGATCAGCCCCAGCATTTT TRBJ1-5 TRBV28 . 15 .
CASSEDRANIQYF TGCGCCAGCAGTGAGGACAGGGCGAACATTCAGTACTTC TRBJ2-4 TRBV10-2 . 13 TRBD1
CAWSVRRLFSGANVLTF TGTGCCTGGAGTGTACGGCGGCTGTTCTCTGGGGCCAACGTCCTGACTTTC TRBJ2-6 TRBV30 . 17 .
CASSEDNVGYTF TGTGCCAGCAGCGAGGACAATGTAGGCTACACCTTC TRBJ1-2 TRBV28 . 12 .
CASSGTGGGQPQHF TGTGCCAGCAGCGGGACAGGCGGGGGACAGCCCCAGCATTTT TRBJ1-5 TRBV5-5 . 14 TRBD1
CASSPPPYGVVSGNTIYF TGTGCCAGCAGCCCACCACCTTATGGAGTAGTCTCTGGAAACACCATATATTTT TRBJ1-3 TRBV28 . 18 .
CASSPGQGGNQPQHF TGTGCCAGCAGCCCTGGACAGGGCGGCAATCAGCCCCAGCATTTT TRBJ1-5 TRBV7-8 . 15 TRBD1
CAISATGQVISGANVLTF TGTGCCATCAGTGCCACGGGACAAGTGATATCTGGGGCCAACGTCCTGACTTTC TRBJ2-6 TRBV10-3 . 18 .
CATSRGETEAFF TGTGCCACCTCTCGGGGTGAAACTGAAGCTTTCTTT TRBJ1-1 TRBV25-1 . 12 .
CSVADPGTEAFF TGCAGCGTGGCGGATCCGGGAACTGAAGCTTTCTTT TRBJ1-1 TRBV29-1 . 12 .
CASSQGLAGGYEQYF TGTGCCAGCAGCCAAGGACTAGCGGGAGGCTACGAGCAGTACTTC TRBJ2-7 TRBV3-1/TRBV3-2 . 15 TRBD2
CAWSVRGDTEAFF TGTGCCTGGAGTGTTCGGGGGGACACTGAAGCTTTCTTT TRBJ1-1 TRBV30 . 13 .
CASSHKHSPLHF TGTGCCAGCAGTCATAAGCATTCACCCCTCCACTTT TRBJ1-6 TRBV28 once 12 .
CASSQETNYEAFF TGCGCCAGCAGCCAAGAGACCAACTATGAAGCTTTCTTT TRBJ1-1 TRBV4-3 . 13 .
CASSFEGIAGELFF TGTGCCAGCAGTTTTGAGGGAATTGCCGGGGAGCTGTTTTTT TRBJ2-2 TRBV27 . 14 .
CASSSQRDNSPLHF TGTGCCAGCAGCTCACAGAGAGATAATTCACCCCTCCACTTT TRBJ1-6 TRBV7-9 . 14 .
CSVEDGGGVGEQYF TGCAGCGTTGAAGATGGAGGAGGGGTCGGGGAGCAGTACTTC TRBJ2-7 TRBV29-1 few 14 .
CASSLGGGRTYNEQFF TGCGCCAGCAGCTTGGGTGGCGGGAGGACTTACAATGAGCAGTTCTTC TRBJ2-1 TRBV5-1 . 16 TRBD2
CASSGSPGNTIYF TGTGCCAGCAGTGGGAGCCCTGGAAACACCATATATTTT TRBJ1-3 TRBV25-1 . 13 .
CSAGQGTTYEQYF TGCAGCGCCGGACAGGGGACCACCTACGAGCAGTACTTC TRBJ2-7 TRBV29-1 . 13 TRBD1
CASSRQSLAGVVSGNTIYF TGTGCCAGCAGCCGCCAAAGCCTTGCAGGGGTTGTTTCTGGAAACACCATATATTTT TRBJ1-3 TRBV3-1/TRBV3-2 . 19 .
CASSFGAESSYEQYF TGTGCCAGCAGCTTTGGAGCGGAAAGCTCCTACGAGCAGTACTTC TRBJ2-7 TRBV7-2 many 15 .
CASSFAGSYEQYF TGTGCCAGCAGCTTCGCGGGGTCCTACGAGCAGTACTTC TRBJ2-7 TRBV11-2 . 13 .
CASSSRGGYEQFF TGTGCCAGCAGCTCGCGGGGGGGGTATGAGCAGTTCTTC TRBJ2-1 TRBV5-4 . 13 TRBD2
CASSHKAAGGLDILLYGYTF TGCGCCAGCAGCCACAAGGCGGCGGGGGGCCTGGACATACTCCTATATGGCTACACCTTC TRBJ1-2 TRBV4-1 . 20 .
CASSRQQETQYF TGTGCCAGCAGTCGACAACAAGAGACCCAGTACTTC TRBJ2-5 TRBV28 once 12 .
CASSQDGTREQFF TGTGCCAGCAGCCAAGATGGGACTAGAGAGCAGTTCTTC TRBJ2-1 TRBV4-2 . 13 TRBD2
CASSLGQGQDGELFF TGTGCCAGCAGCTTAGGCCAGGGGCAGGACGGGGAGCTGTTTTTT TRBJ2-2 TRBV7-9 . 15 .
CASSDAENYGYTF TGCGCCAGCAGTGACGCGGAGAACTATGGCTACACCTTC TRBJ1-2 TRBV10-1 . 13 .
CASSGSVAGFGNEQFF TGTGCCAGTAGTGGCAGTGTAGCGGGGTTTGGCAATGAGCAGTTCTTC TRBJ2-1 TRBV19 . 16 TRBD2
CASSFGGTEGEQFF TGTGCCAGCAGCTTTGGGGGGACCGAGGGCGAGCAGTTCTTC TRBJ2-1 TRBV7-6 few 14 .
CASSFTDTEAFF TGCGCCAGCAGCTTCACGGACACTGAAGCTTTCTTT TRBJ1-1 TRBV5-1 . 12 .
CATSGGQTNEKLFF TGTGCCACCTCGGGGGGGCAAACTAATGAAAAACTGTTTTTT TRBJ1-4 TRBV15 . 14 .
CAISDREYQPQHF TGTGCCATCAGTGATAGGGAGTATCAGCCCCAGCATTTT TRBJ1-5 TRBV10-3 . 13 .